The 2 T cell receptor beta chains listed next were all sequenced from one sample in a study of T cell repertoires in cytomegalovirus infection. Each CDR3 protein is one row after TCRdb ran MiXCR on the reads. Here the sample spans a few hundred thousand distinct CDR3 sequences, over 7.5% being singletons. Input material: PBMCs. The receptors stem from a human donor in good health (CMV status not recorded). Some clones in this sample may be carry-over from other donors' samples.

This clonotype occurred many times. The chain uses TRBV7-3 and TRBJ2-2, with unresolved D. The CDR3 contains 14 residues. CDR1 and CDR2 from the germline V gene are SGHTA and FQGTGA. Trimming removed 1 base from V and 6 bases from J, with 9 bases in between. The CDR3 region has the DNA TGTGCCAGCAGCTTAATGGGGTTAGCCGGGGAGCTGTTTTTT. Its protein is CASSLMGLAGELFF.

This clonotype was picked up a small number of times. For the CDR3, the DNA is TGTGCCAGCAGCTTAAGTCGGCAGTTTTACAATGAGCAGTTCTTC. Translating gives CASSLSRQFYNEQFF. This chain connects TRBV11-2 to TRBJ2-1; D remains unclear. In germline, CDR1 is SGHAT, CDR2 FQNNGV. Trimming shortened V by 2 bases and J by 4 bases, and 12 bases separated the two germline ends. The CDR3 consists of 15 residues.